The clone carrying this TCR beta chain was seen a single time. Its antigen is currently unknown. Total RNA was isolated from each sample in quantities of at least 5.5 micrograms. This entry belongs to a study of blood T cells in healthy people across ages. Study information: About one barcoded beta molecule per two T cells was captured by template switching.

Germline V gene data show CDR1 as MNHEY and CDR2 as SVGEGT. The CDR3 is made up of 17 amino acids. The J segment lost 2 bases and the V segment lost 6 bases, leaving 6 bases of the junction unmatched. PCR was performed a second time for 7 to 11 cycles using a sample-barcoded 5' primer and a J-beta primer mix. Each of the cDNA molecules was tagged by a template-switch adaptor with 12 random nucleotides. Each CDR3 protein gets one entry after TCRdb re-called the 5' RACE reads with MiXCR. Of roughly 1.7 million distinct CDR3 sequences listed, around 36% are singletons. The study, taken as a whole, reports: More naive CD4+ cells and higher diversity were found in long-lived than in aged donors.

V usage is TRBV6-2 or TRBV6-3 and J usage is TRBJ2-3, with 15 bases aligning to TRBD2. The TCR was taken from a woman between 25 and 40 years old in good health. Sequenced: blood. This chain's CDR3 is CASSHRTSGRATDTQYF. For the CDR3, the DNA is TGTGCCAGCAGCCACAGGACTAGCGGGAGGGCCACAGATACGCAGTATTTT.